This entry describes one T cell receptor (beta chain). Antigen unknown. The CDR3 is 17 residues long. Germline V gene sequence: CDR1 ENHRY, CDR2 SYGVKD. Germline trimming cut 0 bases from V and 4 bases from J; bases unmatched to any gene: 10. These data originate in a study of cytomegalovirus exposure and HLA in healthy donors. Background on the study: It was reported in a later analysis that the same platform had been used for the 120 validation repertoires as for the 550 to 700 first-cohort repertoires. Study outcomes and limitations: Subsequent analysis showed first-cohort TCR clusters tending to co-occur in more than 90 validation repertoires.

The data were produced by immunoSEQ multiplex PCR, yet TCRdb's version contains in-frame clones alone and is incomplete. In the table there are approximately 170,000 clones, about 90% of which are singletons. The sequenced sample was PBMCs. The receptor's source is a woman younger than 35 in good health and CMV-seropositive. The gene calls are TRBV10-3 and TRBJ1-2; 8 bases align to TRBD1. The CDR3 spells CAISESGLQGASYGYTF. Here the CDR3 DNA reads TGTGCCATCAGTGAGTCAGGTCTCCAGGGGGCAAGCTATGGCTACACCTTC.